This TCR beta chain was recorded in a study of blood T cells in healthy people across ages. About the study: Capture by template switching was about one barcoded beta molecule per two T cells.

Losses at the gene ends were 2 bases for V and 7 bases for J; bases not matched to a gene: 10. The CDR3 runs to 17 residues. CDR1 MDHEN and CDR2 SYDVKM come from the germline V gene. The authors extracted at least 6 micrograms of total RNA per sample. Notes on the study in general: TCR beta diversity tracked closely with naive T cell percentage.

Comments on this clonotype: Its matching antigen is unknown.

Together with a sample-barcoded 5' primer, a J-beta primer mix was included in a second PCR lasting about 6 to 11 cycles. CDR3-containing paired-end reads numbered at least 2.5 million in each sample. TCRdb called the 5' RACE reads again in MiXCR, with one record for every CDR3 protein. The table includes hundreds of thousands of distinct CDR3 sequences, around 46% detected once. This receptor was taken from a woman in her sixties or seventies in good health. The specimen sequenced was blood. The chain is built from TRBV28 and TRBJ2-1; 11 nucleotides align to TRBD2. The CDR3 nucleotides read TGTGCCAGCAGTTTAAGGCCTAGCGGGGGGCGGCCGAATGAGCAGTTCTTC. This codes for CASSLRPSGGRPNEQFF.